The TCR beta chain under discussion was sequenced for a study of blood T cells in healthy people across ages. Study-wide findings and caveats: A roughly linear age-dependent decrease characterized TCR beta diversity per million T cells.

This CDR3 has 12 residues. V lost 1 base and J 8 bases, leaving 5 bases between the germline ends. CDR1 is SEHNR and CDR2 is FQNEAQ in the germline V gene (reference sequence). This clonotype was seen once. Its antigen is unknown. Then a second PCR, running about 6 to 11 cycles, was carried out with a sample-barcoded 5' primer and a J-beta primer mix. TCRdb fed the 5' RACE reads into MiXCR, producing one record per CDR3 protein. The sample has 850,000 to 1,300,000 distinct CDR3 sequences, 45% seen once; the top ten hold 18%. The sequenced material came from blood. This chain joins TRBV7-9 and TRBJ2-2; D gene uncertain. This clonotype was obtained from a woman aged 55-70 years in good health. Here the CDR3 reads CASSLGEGELFF. CDR3 coding DNA: TGTGCCAGCAGCTTAGGAGAGGGGGAGCTGTTTTTT.